The rows below give T cell receptor beta chains drawn from one sample of a study of identical twins. MiXCR, run by TCRdb on the 5' RACE reads, gives a single entry per CDR3 protein. The data hold 1.5 million to 2 million distinct CDR3 sequences, with more than 30% observed a single time. Sequencing input: cord blood. These TCRs come from a newborn girl in good health. Each CDR3 is given with its conserved first and last residue. The D gene is left open where the match is weak. Not every row has a clone size; where given, it reads once, few, many or a size class.

V gene,J gene,clone size,D gene,CDR3 protein,CDR3 DNA
TRBV20-1,TRBJ1-5,few,.,CSARGSPNQPQHF,TGCAGTGCTAGGGGTAGTCCTAATCAGCCCCAGCATTTT
TRBV12-3/TRBV12-4,TRBJ2-7,.,TRBD2,CASSWIAGVGYEQYF,TGTGCCAGCAGTTGGATAGCGGGAGTGGGTTACGAGCAGTACTTC
TRBV20-1,TRBJ2-7,.,TRBD2,CSAGTNSYNEQYF,TGCAGTGCTGGGACTAACTCCTACAATGAGCAGTACTTC
TRBV14,TRBJ2-3,few,TRBD2,CASSQTSGSITDTQYF,TGTGCCAGCAGCCAAACTAGCGGGAGTATCACAGATACGCAGTATTTT
TRBV11-2,TRBJ2-7,few,.,CASSLEWLTSYEQYF,TGTGCCAGCAGCTTAGAGTGGTTAACCTCCTACGAGCAGTACTTC
TRBV3-1,TRBJ2-1,.,.,CASSLRGLNEQFF,TGTGCCAGCAGCCTCCGGGGTTTAAATGAGCAGTTCTTC
TRBV7-2,TRBJ1-1,.,.,CASSLNSRISRPVAFF,TGTGCCAGCAGCTTAAATTCTAGGATATCGAGGCCGGTAGCTTTCTTT
TRBV10-2,TRBJ2-7,.,.,CASNEPRASSYEQYF,TGCGCCAGCAATGAGCCCCGGGCCTCATCCTACGAGCAGTACTTC
TRBV12-3/TRBV12-4,TRBJ2-1,few,.,CASTLGSYNEQFF,TGTGCCAGCACCCTTGGGAGCTACAATGAGCAGTTCTTC
TRBV10-3,TRBJ1-6,.,TRBD1,CAIRRDSPNSPLHF,TGTGCCATCAGGAGGGACAGCCCTAATTCACCCCTCCACTTT
TRBV6-2/TRBV6-3,TRBJ2-1,.,TRBD2,CASSYAGTSGRAYNEQFF,TGTGCCAGCAGTTACGCCGGGACTAGCGGGAGGGCCTACAATGAGCAGTTCTTC
TRBV6-5,TRBJ2-2,.,TRBD1,CATSKNRGIYSGELFF,TGTGCCACCTCAAAGAACAGGGGGATTTATTCCGGGGAGCTGTTTTTT
TRBV2,TRBJ2-7,few,.,CASNRPGERLSGGPYEQYF,TGTGCCAGCAATCGGCCCGGCGAGAGATTAAGCGGAGGCCCCTACGAGCAGTACTTC
TRBV6-1,TRBJ2-7,.,.,CASSSFYRDHYEQYF,TGTGCCAGCAGTAGTTTTTACAGGGATCACTACGAGCAGTACTTC
TRBV28,TRBJ2-7,many,TRBD2,CASTFGLGDSEQYF,TGTGCCAGCACCTTCGGACTAGGGGATTCCGAGCAGTACTTC
TRBV4-1,TRBJ2-4,.,.,CASSHPGRLAKNIQYF,TGCGCCAGCAGCCACCCTGGACGGTTAGCCAAAAACATTCAGTACTTC
TRBV3-1,TRBJ1-2,.,.,CASSQDLLNMAVLVTF,TGTGCCAGCAGCCAAGACCTTTTAAACATGGCGGTCCTCGTCACCTTC
TRBV28,TRBJ2-6,.,.,CASRHLYPSFSSGANVLTF,TGTGCCAGCAGACATCTTTACCCCAGTTTTAGCTCTGGGGCCAACGTCCTGACTTTC
TRBV7-2,TRBJ1-2,.,TRBD1,CASSLGFRQGEEGYTF,TGTGCCAGCAGCTTAGGTTTCCGACAGGGGGAGGAAGGCTACACCTTC
TRBV7-2,TRBJ2-7,many,.,CASSLPLRGNSSYEQYF,TGTGCCAGCAGCTTGCCGCTCCGAGGGAATTCCTCCTACGAGCAGTACTTC
TRBV12-3/TRBV12-4,TRBJ2-6,.,TRBD1,CASKATGSISGANVLTF,TGTGCCAGCAAAGCGACAGGGTCCATTTCTGGGGCCAACGTCCTGACTTTC
TRBV20-1,TRBJ1-5,few,TRBD1,CSARYRDRGNQPQHF,TGCAGTGCTAGGTACCGGGACAGGGGAAATCAGCCCCAGCATTTT
TRBV20-1,TRBJ2-1,few,.,CSATKVSGPYNEQFF,TGCAGTGCTACGAAGGTTAGCGGACCCTACAATGAGCAGTTCTTC
TRBV7-9,TRBJ2-7,few,TRBD1,CASSSWTGQNIYEQYF,TGTGCCAGCAGCTCTTGGACGGGACAGAATATCTACGAGCAGTACTTC
TRBV28,TRBJ2-3,.,TRBD2,CASSRLAGGMGTDTQYF,TGTGCCAGCAGTCGACTAGCGGGAGGGATGGGCACAGATACGCAGTATTTT
TRBV4-1,TRBJ2-3,.,TRBD2,CASSQAGGIDTQYF,TGCGCCAGCAGCCAAGCCGGGGGGATAGATACGCAGTATTTT
TRBV2,TRBJ1-1,.,TRBD1,CASSEAPGQGLEAFF,TGTGCCAGCAGTGAAGCGCCGGGACAGGGGCTGGAAGCTTTCTTT
TRBV6-5,TRBJ2-7,.,TRBD1,CASSYSGGSYNEQYF,TGTGCCAGCAGTTACTCAGGGGGCTCCTACAATGAGCAGTACTTC
TRBV27,TRBJ2-7,.,TRBD2,CASSSASGSYNEQYF,TGTGCCAGCAGTTCCGCTAGCGGCTCCTACAATGAGCAGTACTTC
TRBV7-2,TRBJ2-3,.,TRBD2,CASSLECGGAPDTQYF,TGTGCCAGCAGCTTAGAGTGCGGGGGGGCCCCAGATACGCAGTATTTT
TRBV4-2,TRBJ1-2,many,TRBD1,CASSQAYRGVNYGYTF,TGTGCCAGCAGCCAAGCCTACAGGGGCGTTAACTATGGCTACACCTTC
TRBV6-1,TRBJ2-5,few,TRBD2,CASKGLAVETQYF,TGTGCCAGCAAGGGACTAGCGGTAGAGACCCAGTACTTC
TRBV2,TRBJ1-2,.,TRBD1,CASSEAQFSRQGVHGYTF,TGTGCCAGCAGTGAAGCGCAGTTCTCGAGACAGGGAGTCCATGGCTACACCTTC
TRBV6-6,TRBJ2-2,.,.,CASSYSEGQATGELFF,TGTGCCAGCAGTTACTCCGAGGGACAAGCCACCGGGGAGCTGTTTTTT
TRBV6-5,TRBJ2-1,.,.,CASSDTPSSYNEQFF,TGTGCCAGCAGTGATACGCCGAGCTCCTACAATGAGCAGTTCTTC
TRBV5-1,TRBJ2-7,few,.,CASSLGRDGSSYEQYF,TGCGCCAGCAGCTTGGGCCGGGACGGAAGCTCCTACGAGCAGTACTTC
TRBV6-7,TRBJ2-5,many,TRBD1,CASRSGQGGQETQYF,TGTGCCAGCAGGTCAGGACAGGGTGGTCAAGAGACCCAGTACTTC
TRBV3-1,TRBJ1-2,.,.,CASSQGVLRHYGYTF,TGTGCCAGCAGCCAAGGCGTCCTCAGACACTATGGCTACACCTTC
TRBV14,TRBJ1-6,.,.,CASSPGMGDLPFPYNSPLHF,TGTGCCAGCAGCCCCGGGATGGGCGACCTTCCTTTTCCTTATAATTCACCCCTCCACTTT
TRBV27,TRBJ1-5,.,.,CASSAGNFGNQPQHF,TGTGCCAGCAGTGCAGGGAATTTTGGCAATCAGCCCCAGCATTTT
TRBV7-9,TRBJ1-1,.,.,CASSPETLGATEAFF,TGTGCCAGCAGCCCAGAGACACTGGGGGCCACTGAAGCTTTCTTT